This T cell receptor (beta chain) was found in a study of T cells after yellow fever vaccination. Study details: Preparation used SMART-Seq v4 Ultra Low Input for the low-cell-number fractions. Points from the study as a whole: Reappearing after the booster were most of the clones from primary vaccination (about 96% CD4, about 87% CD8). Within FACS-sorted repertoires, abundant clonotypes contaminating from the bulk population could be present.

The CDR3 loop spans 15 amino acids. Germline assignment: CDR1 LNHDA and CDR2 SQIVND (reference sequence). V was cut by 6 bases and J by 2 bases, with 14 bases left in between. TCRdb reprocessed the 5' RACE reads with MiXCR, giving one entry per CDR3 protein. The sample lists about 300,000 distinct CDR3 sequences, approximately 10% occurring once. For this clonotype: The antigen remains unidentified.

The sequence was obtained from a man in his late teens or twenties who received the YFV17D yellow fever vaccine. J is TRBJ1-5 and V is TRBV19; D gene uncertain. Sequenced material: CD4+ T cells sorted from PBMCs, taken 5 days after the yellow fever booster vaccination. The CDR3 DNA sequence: TGTGCCAGTAGCCAAGGGTCAGTCGGCAATCAGCCCCAGCATTTT. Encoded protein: CASSQGSVGNQPQHF.